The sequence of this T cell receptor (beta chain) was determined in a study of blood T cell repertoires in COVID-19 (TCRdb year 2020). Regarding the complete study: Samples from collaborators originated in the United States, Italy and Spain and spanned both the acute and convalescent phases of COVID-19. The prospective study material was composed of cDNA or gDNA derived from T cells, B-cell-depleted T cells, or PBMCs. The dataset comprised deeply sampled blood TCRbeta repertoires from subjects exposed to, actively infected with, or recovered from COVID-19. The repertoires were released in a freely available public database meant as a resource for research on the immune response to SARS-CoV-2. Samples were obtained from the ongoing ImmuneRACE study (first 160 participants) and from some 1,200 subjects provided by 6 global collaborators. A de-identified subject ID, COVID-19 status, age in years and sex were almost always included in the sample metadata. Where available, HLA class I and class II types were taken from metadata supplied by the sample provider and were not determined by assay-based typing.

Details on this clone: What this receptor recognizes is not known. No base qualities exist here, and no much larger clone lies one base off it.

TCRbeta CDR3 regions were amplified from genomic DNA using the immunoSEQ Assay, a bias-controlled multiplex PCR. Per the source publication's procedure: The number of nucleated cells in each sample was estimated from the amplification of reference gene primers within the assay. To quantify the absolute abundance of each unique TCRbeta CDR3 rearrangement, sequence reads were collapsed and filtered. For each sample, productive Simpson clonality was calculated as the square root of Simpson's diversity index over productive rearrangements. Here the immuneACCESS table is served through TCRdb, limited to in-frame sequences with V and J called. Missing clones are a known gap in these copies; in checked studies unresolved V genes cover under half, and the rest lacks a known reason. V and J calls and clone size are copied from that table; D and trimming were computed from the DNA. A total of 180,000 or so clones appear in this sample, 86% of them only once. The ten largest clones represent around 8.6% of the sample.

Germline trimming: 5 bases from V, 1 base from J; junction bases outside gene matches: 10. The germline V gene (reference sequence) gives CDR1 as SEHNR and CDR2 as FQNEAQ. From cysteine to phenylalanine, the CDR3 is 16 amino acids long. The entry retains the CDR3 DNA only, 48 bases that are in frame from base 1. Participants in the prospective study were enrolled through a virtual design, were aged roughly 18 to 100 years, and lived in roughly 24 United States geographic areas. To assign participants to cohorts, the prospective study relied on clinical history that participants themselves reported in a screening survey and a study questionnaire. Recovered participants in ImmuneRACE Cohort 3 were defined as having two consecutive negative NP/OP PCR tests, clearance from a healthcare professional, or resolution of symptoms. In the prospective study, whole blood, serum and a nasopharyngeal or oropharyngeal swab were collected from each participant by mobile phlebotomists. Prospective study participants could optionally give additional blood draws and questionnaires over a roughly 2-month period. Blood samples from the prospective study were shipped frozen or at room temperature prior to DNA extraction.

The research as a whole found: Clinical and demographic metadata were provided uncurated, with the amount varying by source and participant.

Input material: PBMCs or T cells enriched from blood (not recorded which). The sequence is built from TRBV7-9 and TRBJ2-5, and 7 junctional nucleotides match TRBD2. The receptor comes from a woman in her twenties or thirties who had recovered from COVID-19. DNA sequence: TGTGCCAGCAGCCCAGGACGGGAGGTACCCCAAGAGACCCAGTACTTC. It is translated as CASSPGREVPQETQYF.